Following are 16 T cell receptor beta chains from one sample sequenced in a study of identical twins. TCRdb used MiXCR to reprocess the 5' RACE reads, holding one entry per CDR3 protein. The sample lists some 600,000 distinct CDR3 sequences; less than 9% were seen once. Another study also made use of these data, one on yellow fever vaccine responses in identical twins.

Sample: PBMCs. The receptors were sampled from a young woman in good health.

The chain links TRBV24-1 to TRBJ2-3, with a weak D call TRBD2 (6 bases). CDR3 length: 13 residues. CDR1 KGHDR and CDR2 SFDVKD come from the germline V gene. Between the trimmed V and J ends, which lost 3 bases and 9 bases, there was a span of 12 bases. This CDR3 reads CATSDAGSVTQYF. DNA of the CDR3: TGTGCCACCAGTGATGCCGGGAGTGTCACGCAGTATTTT.

This chain uses TRBV12-3 or TRBV12-4 with TRBJ2-7, with 9 bases identical to TRBD1. With 4 bases clipped from V and 9 bases from J, the junction kept 10 bases outside the gene matches. The CDR3 is 14 residues long. The chain's CDR3 is CASSSGTGSDRQYF. For the CDR3, the DNA is TGTGCCAGCAGTTCGGGGACAGGGTCGGATCGGCAGTACTTC.

There are many counts of this clonotype. CDR3 sequence: CASRMTGTPYNEQFF. CDR3 nucleotides: TGTGCCAGCAGAATGACAGGGACTCCCTACAATGAGCAGTTCTTC. This chain uses TRBV25-1 with TRBJ2-1; tentative D call: TRBD1 (7 bases). CDR1 MGHDK and CDR2 SYGVNS come from the germline V gene. This CDR3 comprises 15 residues. The V gene lost 6 bases and the J gene lost 2 bases, with 14 bases spanning the gap.

In its sample, this clonotype was seen many times. The chain joins TRBV11-2 to TRBJ2-2; D ambiguous. The CDR3 extends over 14 amino acids. Between the trimmed V and J ends, which lost 3 bases and 1 base, there was a span of 6 bases. Germline CDR1 reads SGHAT; CDR2 reads FQNNGV. The CDR3 sequence: CASSFSVNTGELFF. In DNA form, the CDR3 reads TGTGCCAGCAGCTTCTCAGTGAACACCGGGGAGCTGTTTTTT.

Only a few counts were recorded for this clonotype. This chain connects TRBV10-3 to TRBJ2-2; unclear D gene. The germline V gene has CDR1 ENHRY and CDR2 SYGVKD. The CDR3 totals 15 residues. The V end was cut by 7 bases, the J end by 2 bases, with 14 bases between. CDR3: CAITPGMGNTGELFF. Here the CDR3 DNA reads TGTGCCATCACCCCAGGAATGGGAAACACCGGGGAGCTGTTTTTT.

The chain uses TRBV5-1 and TRBJ2-3; TRBD1 might be the D (6 bases). This CDR3 contains 14 residues. Germline assignment: CDR1 SGHRS and CDR2 YFSETQ. V was shortened by 3 bases and J by 0 bases, with 8 bases between the two germline ends. The CDR3: CASSYRESTDTQYF. CDR3 sequence (DNA): TGCGCCAGCAGCTACAGGGAAAGCACAGATACGCAGTATTTT.

This clonotype was seen many times. The gene calls are TRBV14 and TRBJ2-5; D unclear. This CDR3 comprises 12 residues. The germline V and J ends were trimmed by 4 bases and 7 bases, with 10 bases remaining between them. The germline gives CDR1 SGHDN, CDR2 FVKESK. The CDR3 protein is CASSPDVRTQYF. The CDR3 coding sequence is TGTGCCAGCAGCCCGGACGTGAGGACCCAGTACTTC.

The chain couples TRBV29-1 to TRBJ2-7; D gene uncertain. This CDR3 has 13 residues. V was trimmed by 4 bases and J by 2 bases, leaving 12 bases between them. Germline-derived CDR1 and CDR2 are SQVTM and ANQGSEA. The CDR3 reads CSVVLETTYEQYF. In DNA, the CDR3 is TGCAGCGTTGTATTAGAGACAACCTACGAGCAGTACTTC.

This chain uses TRBV24-1 with TRBJ2-3; D ambiguous. Germline V CDR1 and CDR2: KGHDR, SFDVKD. CDR3 length equals 13 residues. The germline V and J ends were trimmed by 12 bases and 1 base, with 13 bases remaining between them. The CDR3 bases are TGTGCCCCTCAAGTAGGGTGCACAGATACGCAGTATTTT. Amino acids: CAPQVGCTDTQYF.

V is TRBV13 and J is TRBJ1-2, with no clear D. The V end was cut by 6 bases, the J end by 8 bases, with 22 bases between. Germline values: CDR1 PRHDT, CDR2 FYEKMQ (reference sequence). CDR3 length: 15 residues. CDR3 nucleotide sequence: TGTGCCAGCAGGATTGGAGCTTATAGGACTGGCGGCTACACCTTC. This translates into CASRIGAYRTGGYTF.

This clonotype was found a few times. The chain recombines TRBV29-1 with TRBJ2-6; 8 bases match TRBD1. The CDR3 covers 17 residues. The V gene end was trimmed by 4 bases and the J gene end by 0 bases; junction bases not matched to a gene: 8. Germline CDR1 SQVTM, CDR2 ANQGSEA. CDR3 amino acids: CSVVETGALSGANVLTF. DNA of the CDR3: TGCAGCGTTGTAGAGACAGGGGCCCTCTCTGGGGCCAACGTCCTGACTTTC.

This clonotype was counted only a few times. V is TRBV7-9 and J is TRBJ1-5; TRBD1 agrees at 9 bases. V shed 4 bases and J 2 bases; nucleotides not matched to a gene: 0. This CDR3 spans 14 amino acids. The V gene's germline CDR1 is SEHNR and CDR2 FQNEAQ (reference sequence). The CDR3 nucleotides read TGTGCCAGCAGCTGGGACAGGGGCAATCAGCCCCAGCATTTT. Amino acid sequence: CASSWDRGNQPQHF.

This clonotype was detected ten times or more. The V call is TRBV12-3 or TRBV12-4, the J call TRBJ1-2; 8 bases align to TRBD1. The CDR3 loop spans 17 amino acids. V was pared by 7 bases and J by 0 bases, with 13 bases of the junction left unmatched. The CDR3 coding sequence is TGTGCCAGCATCACTGTCCCCGGGACAGGCGCTAACTATGGCTACACCTTC. Its protein product is CASITVPGTGANYGYTF.

In its sample, this clonotype was seen many times. The CDR3 reads CASSVKPGYGYTF. CDR3 bases: TGTGCCAGCAGCGTTAAACCAGGGTATGGCTACACCTTC. The chain recombines TRBV7-6 with TRBJ1-2; a weak D match, TRBD1 (5 bases). The V end was cut by 5 bases, the J end by 5 bases, with 12 bases between. The CDR3 has 13 amino acids. From germline, CDR1 is SGHVS and CDR2 FNYEAQ.

This clonotype was counted a few times. The junction departs from the called germline gene at one end, perhaps through a read error. The chain recombines TRBV12-3 or TRBV12-4 with TRBJ2-1; D is undetermined. The CDR3 extends over 12 amino acids. CDR3 residues: CADGPMNNEQFF. The CDR3 DNA reads TGCGCCGATGGTCCCATGAACAATGAGCAGTTCTTC.

This clonotype has a count of ten or more. The genes are TRBV12-3 or TRBV12-4 and TRBJ1-4; tentatively, D is TRBD1 (5 bases). V was trimmed by 6 bases and J by 3 bases, leaving 14 bases between them. The CDR3 covers 15 residues. The DNA for the CDR3 is TGTGCCAGCAGGAAAGCGGGGCGATCTAATGAAAAACTGTTTTTT. This codes for CASRKAGRSNEKLFF.